The rows below give T cell receptor beta chains drawn from one sample of a study of blood T cell repertoires in COVID-19. TCRdb's copy holds only in-frame clones and misses some; the assay was immunoSEQ multiplex PCR. The table has about 140,000 clones, roughly 84% seen once. The material sequenced was peripheral blood. These receptors all stem from a woman aged 60-70 years with acute or convalescent COVID-19. Both conserved end residues are part of each CDR3. The D gene is left open where the match is weak. The listing skips clone size in some rows; elsewhere it reads once, few, many or a size class.

.	.	TRBV14	TRBJ1-4	TGTGCCAGCAGCCTCGGGGGGACTAATGAAAAACTGTTTTTT	CASSLGGTNEKLFF
.	.	TRBV6-5	TRBJ1-1	TGTGCCAGCAGTAGGACAGTGAACACTGAAGCTTTCTTT	CASSRTVNTEAFF
once	.	TRBV28	TRBJ1-5	TGTGCCACCCAACGAGAGGGATCGAGCAATCAGCCCCAGCATTTT	CATQREGSSNQPQHF
.	TRBD1	TRBV5-8	TRBJ2-7	TGTGCCAGCAGCTCTACAGGGGCTGAAAGCGAGCAGTACTTC	CASSSTGAESEQYF
.	.	TRBV27	TRBJ1-1	TGTGCCAGCGGGCCCCGGTATAACACTGAAGCTTTCTTT	CASGPRYNTEAFF
.	TRBD2	TRBV5-4	TRBJ2-1	TGTGCCAGCAGCCCGGGAGGGAGCTCCTACAATGAGCAGTTCTTC	CASSPGGSSYNEQFF
.	.	TRBV5-1	TRBJ2-6	TGCGCCAGCAGCTTGGTAAGGGGTGGCTCTGGGGCCAACGTCCTGACTTTC	CASSLVRGGSGANVLTF
few	TRBD1	TRBV5-6	TRBJ1-2	TGTGCCAGCACCCGACAGGGGGCGGGTAACTATGGCTACACCTTC	CASTRQGAGNYGYTF
few	.	TRBV10-1	TRBJ1-1	TGCGCCAGCAGTGAAAGTGACCGGGACACTGAAGCTTTCTTT	CASSESDRDTEAFF
.	TRBD1	TRBV28	TRBJ2-2	TGTGCCAGCAGTTTACCCTGGACAGGAGTCAACACCGGGGAGCTGTTTTTT	CASSLPWTGVNTGELFF
few	.	TRBV28	TRBJ2-7	TGTGCCAGCACCCGAACGATCGGGGTCGAGCAGTACTTC	CASTRTIGVEQYF
.	.	TRBV2	TRBJ2-5	TGTGCCAGCAGTGAAGGGGGCGGAATGGAGACCCAGTACTTC	CASSEGGGMETQYF
.	.	TRBV30	TRBJ1-6	TGTGCCTGGAAAGGGGGACGGGCCCTTAATTCACCCCTCCACTTT	CAWKGGRALNSPLHF
.	.	TRBV6-6	TRBJ1-1	TGTGCCAGCAGTTACGCATCGGGGGGCACTGAAGCTTTCTTT	CASSYASGGTEAFF
.	TRBD2	TRBV6-2/TRBV6-3	TRBJ2-1	TGTGCCAGCAGTCAACCCGGGACTAGCCTGGGAGAGCAGTTCTTC	CASSQPGTSLGEQFF
.	TRBD2	TRBV5-1	TRBJ2-5	TGCGCCAGCAGCTTAAGCGGGACGGAAGAGTCCCAGTACTTC	CASSLSGTEESQYF
.	.	TRBV27	TRBJ2-1	TGTGCCAGCAGTTTGCCCAGAAGCTCCTACAATGAGCAGTTCTTC	CASSLPRSSYNEQFF
.	TRBD1	TRBV10-3	TRBJ1-3	TGTGCCTCGACAGGGTACGGCGCTGGAAACACCATATATTTT	CASTGYGAGNTIYF
once	.	TRBV5-4	TRBJ2-3	TGTGCCAGCAGCTCCGCCTACGTGAACACAGATACGCAGTATTTT	CASSSAYVNTDTQYF
.	.	TRBV3-1/TRBV3-2	TRBJ1-2	TGTGCCAGCAGCCAATACGGCAGGGACTATGGCTACACCTTC	CASSQYGRDYGYTF
.	.	TRBV11-2	TRBJ2-1	TGTGCCAGCAGGAGTGGGCCCTACAATGAGCAGTTCTTC	CASRSGPYNEQFF
few	TRBD1	TRBV28	TRBJ1-6	TGTGCCAGCAGTTTACCGACAGGGACGCGTTCACCCCTCCACTTT	CASSLPTGTRSPLHF
.	TRBD2	TRBV3-1/TRBV3-2	TRBJ2-7	TGTGCCAGCAGCCCTCGGACTAGCTTATCGTTATACGAGCAGTACTTC	CASSPRTSLSLYEQYF
.	.	TRBV30	TRBJ1-4	TGTGCCTGGAGTTCAGGGGATGGAGAAAAACTGTTTTTT	CAWSSGDGEKLFF
once	TRBD1	TRBV11-2	TRBJ1-2	TGTGCCAGCAGCTTAGAGCGGACAGGGGATGGCTACACCTTC	CASSLERTGDGYTF
.	.	TRBV9	TRBJ2-1	TGTGCCAGCAGCGCCGAAATCGGCTTCGCAGGCGATGAGCAGTTCTTC	CASSAEIGFAGDEQFF
.	.	TRBV10-2	TRBJ1-1	TGCGCCAGCAGTGAGAGAAGCGGTGAAGCTTTCTTT	CASSERSGEAFF
.	TRBD1	TRBV9	TRBJ1-2	TGTGCCAGCAGCCCTGGGCCAACAGGGGGCAATGGCTACACCTTC	CASSPGPTGGNGYTF
.	.	TRBV9	TRBJ1-1	TGTGCCAGCAGCGTGGGGCCAGTGAACACTGAAGCTTTCTTT	CASSVGPVNTEAFF
.	.	TRBV30	TRBJ1-3	TGTGCCTGGAGTGTGTCGGGGGGAAACACCATATATTTT	CAWSVSGGNTIYF
.	.	TRBV5-1	TRBJ1-2	TGCGCCAGCAGCTTGGATGGGGGCCCCCCCTATGGCTACACCTTC	CASSLDGGPPYGYTF
.	TRBD1	TRBV28	TRBJ1-5	TGTGCCAGCAGTACCACAGGGGCCCTGTATAGCAATCAGCCCCAGCATTTT	CASSTTGALYSNQPQHF
.	TRBD1	TRBV19	TRBJ1-5	TGTGCCAGTAGTGCACAGGGGCGTCCGGACAGGGGGCATCAGCCCCAGCATTTT	CASSAQGRPDRGHQPQHF
.	.	TRBV7-3	TRBJ2-2	TGTGCCAGCAGCCCCCACCCCACAGCCGCGAACACCGGGGAGCTGTTTTTT	CASSPHPTAANTGELFF
.	.	TRBV18	TRBJ2-7	TGTGCCAGCTCACCCTCGGGGAACTCCTACGAGCAGTACTTC	CASSPSGNSYEQYF
.	.	TRBV6-1	TRBJ1-1	TGTGCCAGCAGTGAGGCCCCCCAAGCCAGGGAAGCTTTCTTT	CASSEAPQAREAFF
.	.	TRBV7-9	TRBJ1-3	TGTGCCAGCATCCCAAAGGGGTTTCCTGGAAACACCATATATTTT	CASIPKGFPGNTIYF
.	TRBD1	TRBV5-1	TRBJ1-4	TGCGCCAGCAGCTCATCCGGGACAGGGGTATCGAATGAAAAACTGTTTTTT	CASSSSGTGVSNEKLFF
.	TRBD1	TRBV5-1	TRBJ2-7	TGCGCCAGCAGCTTGGTTGGACAGGGCTCCTACGAGCAGTACTTC	CASSLVGQGSYEQYF
.	.	TRBV19	TRBJ1-1	TGTGCCAGTATCGGGGTCCTAAAGTCCACTGAAGCTTTCTTT	CASIGVLKSTEAFF
.	TRBD1	TRBV6-2/TRBV6-3	TRBJ1-4	TGTGCCAGCAGTTGGGGACAGGGGCTGGGAAAACTGTTTTTT	CASSWGQGLGKLFF
.	TRBD1	TRBV18	TRBJ2-7	TGTGCCAGCTCAAGGGACAGAAGCTCCTACGAGCAGTACTTC	CASSRDRSSYEQYF
.	.	TRBV3-1/TRBV3-2	TRBJ2-4	TGTGCCAGCAGCTCCGGGACACCCTTAGCCAAAAACATTCAGTACTTC	CASSSGTPLAKNIQYF
.	.	TRBV9	TRBJ2-3	TGTGCCAGCAGCGTAGAGAGCGGACGCACAGATACGCAGTATTTT	CASSVESGRTDTQYF
.	.	TRBV19	TRBJ1-1	TGTGCCAGTAGTACCACGGGGGGCACTGAAGCTTTCTTT	CASSTTGGTEAFF